A single sample is the source of the 25 T cell receptor beta chains below, sequenced in a study of cytomegalovirus exposure and HLA in healthy donors. Assay used: immunoSEQ multiplex PCR; TCRdb lists only in-frame clones, some missing. Here the sample spans about 360,000 clones, roughly 90% being singletons. The sample consisted of PBMCs. Receptor source: a young woman in good health and CMV-seronegative.

This clone was detected once. This chain joins TRBV30 and TRBJ2-7; TRBD1 agrees at 8 bases. After removal of 2 bases from V and 2 bases from J, the junction contained 5 bases not matched to a gene. The germline gives CDR1 GTSNPN, CDR2 SVGIG (reference sequence). This CDR3 has 14 amino acids. The CDR3: CAWSYLDRAYEQYF. CDR3 sequence (DNA): TGTGCCTGGAGTTATTTGGACAGGGCCTACGAGCAGTACTTC.

The rearrangement uses TRBV10-3 and TRBJ1-1; D gene uncertain. The CDR3 covers 15 residues. The V gene's germline CDR1 is ENHRY and CDR2 SYGVKD. V dropped 3 bases and J dropped 1 base, with 12 bases sitting between them. DNA of the CDR3: TGTGCCATCAGTGATCCCGGACTGCCGAACACTGAAGCTTTCTTT. This sequence encodes CAISDPGLPNTEAFF.

This clone was seen just once. This sequence joins TRBV29-1 and TRBJ1-5, with 8 bases that match TRBD1. This CDR3 contains 13 residues. With V trimmed by 4 bases and J by 6 bases, 5 bases remained unmatched. CDR1 and CDR2 (germline): SQVTM, ANQGSEA. The CDR3: CSVVPGGGQPQHF. CDR3 bases: TGCAGCGTTGTCCCAGGGGGCGGTCAGCCCCAGCATTTT.

This clone was recorded only once. This chain connects TRBV7-9 to TRBJ1-4; 7 nucleotides line up with TRBD1. The germline V gene encodes CDR1 SEHNR and CDR2 FQNEAQ (reference sequence). The CDR3 length is 15 residues. V gave up 5 bases and J gave up 0 bases; unmatched junction bases: 3. The CDR3 spells CASSQGTATNEKLFF. The CDR3 DNA follows: TGTGCCAGCAGCCAGGGGACAGCAACTAATGAAAAACTGTTTTTT.

This clone came up a few times. The rearrangement uses TRBV6-4 and TRBJ2-2; tentatively, D is TRBD2 (6 bases). Germline V CDR1 and CDR2: MRHNA, SNTAGT. This CDR3 region has 16 residues. V lost 0 bases and J 1 base, leaving 9 bases between the germline ends. This chain's CDR3 is CASSDSLAENTGELFF. The DNA of the CDR3 is TGTGCCAGCAGTGACTCACTAGCAGAGAACACCGGGGAGCTGTTTTTT.

The rearrangement uses TRBV15 and TRBJ1-5, with D possibly matching TRBD1 (6 bases). V lost 1 base to trimming and J lost 4 bases, with 14 bases between them. Germline loops: CDR1 LNHNV, CDR2 YYDKDF (reference sequence). The CDR3 contains 16 residues. CDR3: CATSRVDSHHNQPQHF. The CDR3, as DNA: TGTGCCACCAGCAGAGTGGACAGTCACCATAATCAGCCCCAGCATTTT.

The chain joins TRBV4-1 to TRBJ2-7, with D perhaps TRBD2 (5 bases). The germline V gene encodes CDR1 MGHRA and CDR2 YSYEKL. The CDR3 runs to 18 residues. V was pared by 4 bases and J by 7 bases, with 29 bases between. CDR3 DNA: TGCGCCAGCAGCCCCCGATCCGGACTTGGGAGCAGCTCGTATGAGCAGTACTTC. As protein: CASSPRSGLGSSSYEQYF.

V gene TRBV27 combines with J gene TRBJ2-1; TRBD1 is a possible D gene (6 bases). V lost 8 bases, J lost 8 bases, and 25 bases lay in between. From germline, CDR1 is MNHEY and CDR2 SMNVEV (reference sequence). The CDR3 is made up of 16 amino acids. CDR3: CASARVWQGLGHEQFF. CDR3 in DNA: TGTGCCAGCGCCCGGGTATGGCAGGGGCTCGGTCATGAGCAGTTCTTC.

The CDR3 DNA is TGTGCCAGCAGCCAGGGCGCAGTCACAGATACGCAGTATTTT. Translation gives CASSQGAVTDTQYF. V gene TRBV5-6 combines with J gene TRBJ2-3; TRBD1 is a possible D gene (5 bases). CDR3 length: 14 amino acids. Trimming shortened V by 4 bases and J by 2 bases, and 11 bases separated the two germline ends. CDR1 and CDR2 (germline): SGHDT, YYEEEE.

This chain links TRBV6-5 with TRBJ2-7, with TRBD2 identical over 8 bases. Germline-derived CDR1 and CDR2 are MNHEY and SVGAGI. The CDR3 totals 15 residues. Unmatched junction bases numbered 3, after V lost 0 bases and J lost 2 bases. CDR3 region: CASSYSIAGPYEQYF. CDR3 coding DNA: TGTGCCAGCAGTTACTCGATAGCGGGACCCTACGAGCAGTACTTC.

The chain combines TRBV19 with TRBJ2-1; TRBD2 aligns across 10 bases. The CDR3 extends over 21 amino acids. The junction had 24 bases not matched to a gene; V was cut back by 3 bases and J by 7 bases. The germline V gene encodes CDR1 LNHDA and CDR2 SQIVND (reference sequence). The CDR3 is CASSMLPLGFGAGGPVNEQFF. The CDR3, as DNA: TGTGCCAGTAGTATGCTCCCTCTAGGTTTCGGAGCGGGGGGGCCGGTGAATGAGCAGTTCTTC.

The chain combines TRBV10-3 with TRBJ2-7; TRBD1 is a possible D gene (6 bases). With 8 bases removed from V and 3 bases from J, the gap between germline ends came to 17 bases. The germline CDR1 and CDR2 sequences are ENHRY and SYGVKD. The CDR3 covers 14 residues. The CDR3 region has the DNA TGTGCCATCGCCCGCCAGGGGCAAAACTACGAGCAGTACTTC. It codes for CAIARQGQNYEQYF.

The chain joins TRBV6-1 to TRBJ2-7, with D unclear. V was shortened by 3 bases and J by 9 bases, with 12 bases between the two germline ends. Germline CDR1 reads MNHNS; CDR2 reads SASEGT. This CDR3 has 12 amino acids. The CDR3 protein is CASSEEVAAQYF. The CDR3 region has the DNA TGTGCCAGCAGTGAGGAAGTCGCGGCGCAGTACTTC.

This clone turned up a few times. The chain couples TRBV4-1 to TRBJ1-2; 7 bases agree with TRBD1. Looked up from germline, CDR1 is MGHRA and CDR2 is YSYEKL. V was pared by 1 base and J by 6 bases, with 5 bases of the junction left unmatched. The CDR3 length is 14 residues. CDR3 nucleotides: TGCGCCAGCAGCCAAGTCCGTACAGGGGATGGCTACACCTTC. It translates to CASSQVRTGDGYTF.

This chain connects TRBV15 to TRBJ1-1, with D hard to call. CDR1 is LNHNV and CDR2 is YYDKDF in the germline V gene (reference sequence). V was cut by 5 bases and J by 5 bases, with 18 bases left in between. The CDR3 runs to 15 residues. This CDR3 reads CATSRTLDERTEAFF. CDR3 sequence (DNA): TGTGCCACCAGCCGAACTTTAGACGAGCGAACTGAAGCTTTCTTT. Together with reference TRBV15 and TRBJ1-1, the CDR3 gives the full variable domain: DAMVIQNPRYQVTQFGKPVTLSCSQTLNHNVMYWYQQKSSQAPKLLFHYYDKDFNNEADTPDNFQSRRPNTSFCFLDIRSPGLGDTAMYLCATSRTLDERTEAFFGQGTRLTVV.

This sequence joins TRBV30 and TRBJ2-2; D gene unclear. V lost 1 base and J 3 bases, leaving 9 bases between the germline ends. Germline V gives CDR1 GTSNPN, CDR2 SVGIG (reference sequence). The CDR3 runs to 14 residues. CDR3 region: CAWSARNHTGELFF. The DNA for the CDR3 is TGTGCCTGGAGTGCCAGGAACCACACCGGGGAGCTGTTTTTT.

V usage is TRBV5-1 and J usage is TRBJ1-2; no reliable D call. Per the germline V gene, CDR1 is SGHRS and CDR2 is YFSETQ. The CDR3 consists of 19 residues. Trimming cost V 4 bases and J 1 base, with 26 bases left between them. CDR3 nucleotides: TGCGCCAGCAGCACCAGAACTCAGGTCCGAGACGTCCATAACTATGGCTACACCTTC. Amino acid sequence: CASSTRTQVRDVHNYGYTF.

This CDR3 is CASSPRTSGSLYEQYF. Written as DNA, the CDR3 is TGCGCCAGCAGCCCGCGGACTAGCGGGAGTCTCTACGAGCAGTACTTC. The chain combines TRBV4-1 with TRBJ2-7; TRBD2 agrees at 13 bases. The germline CDR1 and CDR2 sequences are MGHRA and YSYEKL. The V gene end was trimmed by 4 bases and the J gene end by 3 bases; junction bases not matched to a gene: 6. The CDR3 covers 16 residues.

The rearrangement links TRBV6-6 to TRBJ1-4, with unresolved D. V lost 5 bases to trimming and J lost 3 bases, with 13 bases between them. CDR3 length: 15 residues. Germline V lookup: CDR1 MNHNY, CDR2 SVGAGI (reference sequence). The CDR3 nucleotides read TGTGCCAGCAGTCAAGAGCGGGGTTCTAATGAAAAACTGTTTTTT. Amino acid sequence: CASSQERGSNEKLFF.

A few counts support this clone. In the same sample, other DNA sequences code for this CDR3. This chain connects TRBV5-4 to TRBJ1-2, with a tentative D call TRBD1 (5 bases). V lost 0 bases to trimming and J lost 6 bases, with 9 bases between them. Germline-derived CDR1 and CDR2 are SGHNT and YYREEE (reference sequence). The CDR3 has 13 residues. The CDR3 reads CASSLGGRDGYTF. The CDR3 nucleotides read TGTGCCAGCAGCTTGGGGGGCCGGGATGGCTACACCTTC.

J is TRBJ2-5 and V is TRBV11-2, with D perhaps matching TRBD2 (6 bases). CDR1 is SGHAT and CDR2 is FQNNGV in the germline V gene. The CDR3 runs 17 residues. Trimming removed 5 bases at V and 4 bases at J, with 23 bases between. This CDR3 is CASSPGSGTHRGETQYF. CDR3 nucleotides: TGTGCCAGCAGCCCCGGCTCCGGGACTCATCGGGGAGAGACCCAGTACTTC. The full variable domain, with the rest looked up from reference TRBV11-2 and TRBJ2-5, is EAGVAQSPRYKIIEKRQSVAFWCNPISGHATLYWYQQILGQGPKLLIQFQNNGVVDDSQLPKDRFSAERLKGVDSTLKIQPAKLEDSAVYLCASSPGSGTHRGETQYFGPGTRLLVL.

The CDR3 DNA sequence: TGTGCCCCATCTCCAGGCCGAGTACTGGCTTTCTTT. Translating it yields CAPSPGRVLAFF. The V gene is TRBV7-9, the J gene TRBJ1-1; D is undetermined. V lost 11 bases, J lost 11 bases, and 21 bases lay in between. This CDR3 is built from 12 residues. Germline loops: CDR1 SEHNR, CDR2 FQNEAQ (reference sequence).

The chain employs TRBV5-1 and TRBJ1-4; 7 bases are shared with TRBD1. Germline CDR1 and CDR2: SGHRS and YFSETQ. This CDR3 is built from 15 residues. The ends lost 3 bases at V and 7 bases at J; junction bases unmatched: 9. CDR3 loop: CASSYSGQEGEKLFF. In nucleotides, the CDR3 is TGCGCCAGCAGCTATAGTGGACAGGAAGGTGAAAAACTGTTTTTT. Based on the CDR3 plus reference TRBV5-1 and TRBJ1-4, the full variable domain is KAGVTQTPRYLIKTRGQQVTLSCSPISGHRSVSWYQQTPGQGLQFLFEYFSETQRNKGNFPGRFSGRQFSNSRSEMNVSTLELGDSALYLCASSYSGQEGEKLFFGSGTQLSVL.

Only a few counts were recorded for this clone. V gene TRBV19 combines with J gene TRBJ2-7, with TRBD1 matching over 7 bases. CDR3 size: 12 residues. J lost 5 bases, V lost 5 bases, and 3 bases had no gene match. Germline V gene sequence: CDR1 LNHDA, CDR2 SQIVND (reference sequence). The CDR3 DNA reads TGTGCCAGTAGTCCCGGACAGGACGAGCAGTACTTC. As protein: CASSPGQDEQYF.

The chain links TRBV7-2 to TRBJ2-1; 10 nucleotides align to TRBD2. V lost 5 bases to trimming and J lost 7 bases; unmatched junction nucleotides: 11. There are 16 residues in the CDR3. Germline CDR1 reads SGHTA; CDR2 reads FQGNSA. CDR3 bases: TGTGCCAGCAGCCCCCGCAGCGGGAGGGCCTGGAATGAGCAGTTCTTC. It yields the protein CASSPRSGRAWNEQFF.